Detailed here is one T cell receptor beta chain. The repertoire was sequenced with immunoSEQ multiplex PCR; TCRdb's copy has only in-frame clones and lacks some. In the table there are 40,000 to 55,000 clones, approximately 86% of which are singletons. Germline trimming cut 4 bases from V and 4 bases from J; bases unmatched to any gene: 6. In germline, CDR1 is SGHDT, CDR2 YYEEEE. The CDR3 runs to 16 residues. These data belong to a study of radiotherapy plus CTLA-4 blockade in lung cancer. The source material was peripheral blood, sampled from a patient treated with radiotherapy plus ipilimumab. The chain combines TRBV5-6 with TRBJ2-3; 13 nucleotides match TRBD2. This clonotype originated in a human donor with non-small cell lung cancer that progressed on radiotherapy plus ipilimumab. Some clones in this sample may be carry-over from other donors' samples. Written as DNA, the CDR3 is TGTGCCAGCAGCCCGGGACTAGCGGGATCGGCAGATACGCAGTATTTT. This encodes CASSPGLAGSADTQYF.